A single count supports the clone carrying this TCR beta chain. Its antigen remains unknown. Primers included in the PCR were 60 Vbeta and 13 Jbeta primers. TCRdb keeps only in-frame clones here, not all; method: immunoSEQ multiplex PCR. The table lists under 200,000 clones, 80% to 90% of them singletons. CDR3 length equals 15 residues. Looked up from germline, CDR1 is SGDLS and CDR2 is YYNGEE. After removal of 0 bases from V and 8 bases from J, the junction contained 7 bases not matched to a gene. These data come from a study of cytomegalovirus exposure and HLA in healthy donors. Study-wide results and limits: Specific recognition of CMV antigens was confirmed in vitro for a few chains (all CMV-associated).

The V call is TRBV9, the J call TRBJ2-1; TRBD2 matches at 8 bases. The sequence derives from a man between 45 and 60 years old in good health and CMV-seropositive. Specimen: PBMCs. Here the CDR3 reads CASSVGREGRHEQFF. CDR3 nucleotides: TGTGCCAGCAGCGTAGGCCGGGAGGGCCGACATGAGCAGTTCTTC. The full variable domain, its missing parts supplied by reference TRBV9 and TRBJ2-1, is DSGVTQTPKHLITATGQRVTLRCSPRSGDLSVYWYQQSLDQGLQFLIQYYNGEERAKGNILERFSAQQFPDLHSELNLSSLELGDSALYFCASSVGREGRHEQFFGPGTRLTVL.